Included here is one TCR beta chain sequence, with context. The record originates from a study of blood T cell repertoires in COVID-19. Study overall: Samples of COVID-19 (acute and convalescent) were obtained from the United States, Italy and Spain. The cDNA or gDNA used as material had been derived from T cells, B-cell-depleted T cells, or PBMCs.

In the study's own analysis: From reference gene primer amplification, estimates of nucleated cell counts were derived. Produced via immunoSEQ multiplex PCR; TCRdb's table is partial and in-frame only. V, J and clone size were drawn from that table, and D and trimming were deduced from the DNA. The sample shows a few hundred thousand clones, around nine tenths of them seen only once. Germline V gene lookup returns CDR1 SEHNR and CDR2 FQNEAQ (reference sequence). Trimming took off 5 bases at V and 1 base at J, with 14 bases between the two ends. CDR3 length: 15 amino acids. The TCR originated in a man in his fifties or sixties with active or convalescent COVID-19. V is TRBV7-9 and J is TRBJ1-1, with D perhaps TRBD1 (6 bases). Specimen: peripheral blood. CDR3 residues: CASSPQGGTNTEAFF. The CDR3 DNA reads as TGTGCCAGCAGCCCACAAGGGGGTACGAACACTGAAGCTTTCTTT.